The TCR beta chain described here comes from a study of blood T cell repertoires in COVID-19. This CDR3 spans 16 amino acids. V was pared by 11 bases and J by 2 bases, with 22 bases between. Germline V gene data show CDR1 as MNHEY and CDR2 as SMNVEV (reference sequence). Using immunoSEQ multiplex PCR, the repertoire was profiled, and TCRdb retains in-frame clones only, with some absent. This table has over 100,000 clones, around 80% appearing once. Input material: peripheral blood. V and J are TRBV27 and TRBJ2-1; possible D gene TRBD2, 5 bases. The receptor's source is a man aged 60-69 years with active or convalescent COVID-19. CDR3 DNA: TGTGCCGTAAGCCACGGCGGGTCAAGTCCCTACAATGAGCAGTTCTTC. It is translated as CAVSHGGSSPYNEQFF.